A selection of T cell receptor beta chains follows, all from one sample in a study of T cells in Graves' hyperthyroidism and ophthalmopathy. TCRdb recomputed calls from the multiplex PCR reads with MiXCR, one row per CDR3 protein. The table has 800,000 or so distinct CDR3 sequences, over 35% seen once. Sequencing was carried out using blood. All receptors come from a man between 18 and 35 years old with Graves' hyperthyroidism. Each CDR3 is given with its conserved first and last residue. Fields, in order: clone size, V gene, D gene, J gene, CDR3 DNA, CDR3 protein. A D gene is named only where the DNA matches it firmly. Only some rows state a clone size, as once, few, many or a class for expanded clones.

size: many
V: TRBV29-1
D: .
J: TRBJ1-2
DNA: TGCAGCGTTTCTTCGGGAAGGAAGGCTGGCTACACCTTC
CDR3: CSVSSGRKAGYTF

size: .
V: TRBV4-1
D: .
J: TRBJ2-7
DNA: TGCGCCAGCAGCCAAAGTCAGTATTACGAGCAGTACTTC
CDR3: CASSQSQYYEQYF

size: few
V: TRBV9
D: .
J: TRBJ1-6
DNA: TGTGCCAGCAGCGTCGGGACCGGGGCTGGAGACCCCCTCCACTTT
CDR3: CASSVGTGAGDPLHF

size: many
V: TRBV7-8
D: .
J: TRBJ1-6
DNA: TGTGCCAGCAGACCTAGCCGGGCAGGGCGGGATTCACCCCTCCACTTT
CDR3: CASRPSRAGRDSPLHF

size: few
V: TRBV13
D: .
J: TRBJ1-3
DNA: TGTGCCAGCAGCGGGCGGAGTGGCTCTGGAAACACCATATATTTT
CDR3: CASSGRSGSGNTIYF

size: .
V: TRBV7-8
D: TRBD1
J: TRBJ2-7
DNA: TGTGCCAGCAGCTGGGGGACAGGGGGTTCCTACGAGCAGTACTTC
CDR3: CASSWGTGGSYEQYF

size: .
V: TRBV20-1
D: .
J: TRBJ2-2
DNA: TGCAGTGCTCAGGGGGAGGCGAACACCGGGGAGCTGTTTTTT
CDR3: CSAQGEANTGELFF

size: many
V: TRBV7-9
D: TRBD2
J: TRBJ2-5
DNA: TGTGCCAGCAGCTCCACCAATAGCGGGAGATCAGAGACCCAGTACTTC
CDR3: CASSSTNSGRSETQYF

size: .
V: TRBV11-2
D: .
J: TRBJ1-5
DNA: TGTGCCAGCAGCTTAGAGCCGGGGAGGAGCAATCAGCCCCAGCATTTT
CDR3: CASSLEPGRSNQPQHF

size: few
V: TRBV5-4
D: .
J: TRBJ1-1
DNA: TGTGCCAGCAGCTTAGAGCATCGGGCGGGGGCTTTCTTT
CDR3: CASSLEHRAGAFF

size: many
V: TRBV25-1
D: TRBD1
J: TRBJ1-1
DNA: TGTGCCAGCAGTGGGTCCCCCAGGGGGACACTTGCCGCGAACACTGAAGCTTTCTTT
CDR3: CASSGSPRGTLAANTEAFF

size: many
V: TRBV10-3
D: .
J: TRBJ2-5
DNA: TGTGCCATCAGTGAGTCACCCCAAGAGACCCAGTACTTC
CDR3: CAISESPQETQYF

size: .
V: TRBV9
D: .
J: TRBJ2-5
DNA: TGTGCCAGCGGCGTAGGAGACCCAGACCTCCAGACCCAGTACTTC
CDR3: CASGVGDPDLQTQYF

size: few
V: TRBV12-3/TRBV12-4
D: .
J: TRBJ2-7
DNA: TGTGCCAGCCCCTCGGGAATAGGCTACGAGCAGTACTTC
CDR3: CASPSGIGYEQYF

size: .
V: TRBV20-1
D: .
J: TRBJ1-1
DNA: TGCAGTGCTCGCAAGCGGGGAGGGAACACTGAAGCTTTCTTT
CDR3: CSARKRGGNTEAFF

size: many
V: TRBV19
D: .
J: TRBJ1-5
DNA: TGTGCCAGTAGTCACGACAGGAATAGCAATCAGCCCCAGCATTTT
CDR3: CASSHDRNSNQPQHF

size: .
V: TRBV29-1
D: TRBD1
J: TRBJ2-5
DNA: TGCAGCGTTAAGGGACAGGTAACGGAGACCCAGTACTTC
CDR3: CSVKGQVTETQYF

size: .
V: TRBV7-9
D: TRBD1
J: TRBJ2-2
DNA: TGTGCCAGCAGCTTCCCGCGGGACAGGGGGAACACCGGGGAGCTGTTTTTT
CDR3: CASSFPRDRGNTGELFF

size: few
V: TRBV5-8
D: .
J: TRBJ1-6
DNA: TGTGCCAGCAGCTTGGTCGGAGGGATGGGAAATTCACCCCTCCACTTT
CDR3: CASSLVGGMGNSPLHF

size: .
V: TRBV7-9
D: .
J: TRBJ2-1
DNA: TGTGCCAGCAGCCAATCCTACAATGAGCAGTTCTTC
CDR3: CASSQSYNEQFF

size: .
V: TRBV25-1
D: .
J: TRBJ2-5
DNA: TGTGCCAGCGTTGAAGGTCCTGACGAGACCCAGTACTTC
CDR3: CASVEGPDETQYF

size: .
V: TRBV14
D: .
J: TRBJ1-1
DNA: TGTGCCAGCAGCCAATGGGGGTTCACTGAAGCTTTCTTT
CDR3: CASSQWGFTEAFF

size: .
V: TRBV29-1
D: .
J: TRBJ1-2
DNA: TGCAGCGTTGAAGACAGGGGCGAGGGCTATACCTTC
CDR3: CSVEDRGEGYTF

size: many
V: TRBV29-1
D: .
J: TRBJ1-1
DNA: TGCAGCGTTGATTCGACAAGACGGACTGAAGCTTTCTTT
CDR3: CSVDSTRRTEAFF

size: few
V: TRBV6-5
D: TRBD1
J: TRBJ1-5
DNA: TGTGCCAGCAGTGGGGGACAGGGCCCACCTCAGCCCCAGCATTTT
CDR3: CASSGGQGPPQPQHF

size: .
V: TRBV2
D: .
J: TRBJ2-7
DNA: TGTGCCAGCAGGATGGCATCCGGGACCTACGAGCAGTACTTC
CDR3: CASRMASGTYEQYF

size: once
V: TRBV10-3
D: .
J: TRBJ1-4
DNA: TGTGCCAGCAGCGAGGCCGAGGCAACTAATGAAAAACTGTTTTTT
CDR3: CASSEAEATNEKLFF

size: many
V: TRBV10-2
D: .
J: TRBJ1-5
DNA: TGCGCCAGCAGTGAAGTAGGGCGAAGGGTTCAGCCCCAGCATTTT
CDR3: CASSEVGRRVQPQHF

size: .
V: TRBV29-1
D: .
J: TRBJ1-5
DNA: TGCAGCAACTTTCCCGGGGATCAGCCCCAGCATTTT
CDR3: CSNFPGDQPQHF

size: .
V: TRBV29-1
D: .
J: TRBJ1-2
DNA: TGCAGCGGGGATGAGGTCTATGGCTACACCTTC
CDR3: CSGDEVYGYTF

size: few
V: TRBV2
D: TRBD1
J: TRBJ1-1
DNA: TGTGCCAGTTTGACAGGGGCGTTCGACACTGAAGCTTTCTTT
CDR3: CASLTGAFDTEAFF

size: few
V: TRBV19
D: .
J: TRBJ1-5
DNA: TGTGCCAGTAGTATGGTGGGGGAGAGGGGCAATCAGCCCCAGCATTTT
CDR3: CASSMVGERGNQPQHF

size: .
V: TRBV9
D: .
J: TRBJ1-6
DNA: TGTGCCATCAGCCAAGTCGACGGTTCACCCCTCCACTTT
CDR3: CAISQVDGSPLHF

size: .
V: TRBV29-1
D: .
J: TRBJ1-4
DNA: TGCAGCGCCGCCCCACGGTTGGCGAACACTGAAAAACTGTTTTTT
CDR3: CSAAPRLANTEKLFF

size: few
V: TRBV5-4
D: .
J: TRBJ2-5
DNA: TGTGCCAGCAGCTCACTCGGGGAGAAGACCCAGTACTTC
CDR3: CASSSLGEKTQYF

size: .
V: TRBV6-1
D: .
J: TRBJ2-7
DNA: TGTGCCAGCAACCACTACGAGCAGTACTTC
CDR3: CASNHYEQYF

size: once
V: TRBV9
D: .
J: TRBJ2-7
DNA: TGTGCCAGCAGCGCCCAATGGGGGTTGCCCCTCGTCGAGCAGTACTTC
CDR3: CASSAQWGLPLVEQYF

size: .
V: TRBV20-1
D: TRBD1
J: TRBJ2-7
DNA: TGCAGTGCTAGGATGGGACAGGGGATCTACGAGCAGTACTTC
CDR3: CSARMGQGIYEQYF

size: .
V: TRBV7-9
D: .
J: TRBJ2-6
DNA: TGTGCCAGCAGCTCAAGAGTGGGAGCCACTGGGGCCAACGTCCTGACTTTC
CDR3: CASSSRVGATGANVLTF

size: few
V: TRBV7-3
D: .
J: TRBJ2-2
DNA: TGTGCCAGCAGCCCAGACCCTAGCGCCATGAACACCGGGGAGCTGTTTTTT
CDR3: CASSPDPSAMNTGELFF

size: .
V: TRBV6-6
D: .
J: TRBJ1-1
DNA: TGTGCCAGCAAGGATGCAGGGATGACTGAAGCTTTCTTT
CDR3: CASKDAGMTEAFF

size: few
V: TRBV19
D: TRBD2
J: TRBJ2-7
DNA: TGTGCCAGCGCCGAGGGAGCGGGGTTGTACGAGCAGTACTTC
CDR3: CASAEGAGLYEQYF

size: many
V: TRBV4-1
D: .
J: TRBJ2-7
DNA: TGCGCCAGCAGCCCTTGGCAGGGGCCGTACGAGCAGTACTTC
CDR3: CASSPWQGPYEQYF

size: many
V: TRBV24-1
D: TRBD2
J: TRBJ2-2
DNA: TGTGCCACCAAGGGCAGCGGGAGGTCCACCGGGGAGCTGTTTTTT
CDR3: CATKGSGRSTGELFF

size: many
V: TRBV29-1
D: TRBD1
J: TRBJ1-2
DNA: TGCAGCGTCAAAGGACAGGGATACTATGGCTACACCTTC
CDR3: CSVKGQGYYGYTF

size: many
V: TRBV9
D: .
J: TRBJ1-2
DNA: TGTGCCAGCAGTGCGTGGGGGGCGTCGGGCTACACCTTC
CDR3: CASSAWGASGYTF

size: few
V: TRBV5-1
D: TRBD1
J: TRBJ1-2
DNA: TGCGCCAGCAGCTCCAATAGGACAGGGGTCTATGGCTACACCTTC
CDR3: CASSSNRTGVYGYTF

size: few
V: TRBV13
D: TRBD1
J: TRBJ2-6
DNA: TGTGCCAGCAGCGGAGACAGGGGTGACGGGGCCAACGTCCTGACTTTC
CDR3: CASSGDRGDGANVLTF

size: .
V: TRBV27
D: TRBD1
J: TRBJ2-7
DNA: TGTGCCAGCAGTTACAGGGGGCAATACGAGCAGTACTTC
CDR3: CASSYRGQYEQYF

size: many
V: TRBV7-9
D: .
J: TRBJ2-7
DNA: TGTGCCAGCAGTCATCGTGGCGGGGCGATCTCCTACGAGCAGTACTTC
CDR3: CASSHRGGAISYEQYF

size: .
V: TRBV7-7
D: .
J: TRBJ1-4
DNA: TGTGCTAGCAGCAGGGAGCTGAGTGAAAAACTGTTTTTT
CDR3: CASSRELSEKLFF

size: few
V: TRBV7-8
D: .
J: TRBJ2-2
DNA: TGTGCCAGCAGCTTTCGAGACGGGACGTACGGCGGGGAGCTGTTTTTT
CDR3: CASSFRDGTYGGELFF

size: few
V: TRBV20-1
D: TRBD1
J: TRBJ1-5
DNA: TGCAGTGCTAGGTTGGGACAGATAGAGCCCCAGCATTTT
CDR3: CSARLGQIEPQHF